A single sample gave rise to the 23 T cell receptor beta chains below, sequenced in a study of blood T cells in healthy people across ages. Then a second PCR, running about 6 to 11 cycles, was carried out with a sample-barcoded 5' primer and a J-beta primer mix. TCRdb itself ran the 5' RACE reads through MiXCR, one entry per CDR3 protein. The data hold about 800,000 distinct CDR3 sequences, with 58% observed a single time. Sequencing input: blood. All receptors derive from a man aged 25-40 years in good health.

This chain links TRBV7-2 with TRBJ2-3, with unresolved D. V was pared by 5 bases and J by 4 bases, with 10 bases between. The length of the CDR3 is 13 residues. The germline gives CDR1 SGHTA, CDR2 FQGNSA. CDR3 region: CASSNPNPDTQYF. The CDR3 nucleotides are TGTGCCAGCAGCAATCCCAACCCAGATACGCAGTATTTT.

This clonotype came up once. CDR3 in DNA: TGTGCCAGCAGTTTAACCCTGGGACTAGCGAGCTACGAGCAGTACTTC. It specifies CASSLTLGLASYEQYF. V is TRBV27 and J is TRBJ2-7; 10 nucleotides line up with TRBD2. This CDR3 is built from 16 residues. Germline V gene data show CDR1 as MNHEY and CDR2 as SMNVEV (reference sequence). V lost 2 bases and J lost 3; bases outside the gene matches: 7.

The J gene is TRBJ2-7, the V gene TRBV7-2; D not certain. Trimming removed 0 bases from V and 3 bases from J, with 12 bases in between. Germline CDR1 is SGHTA and CDR2 is FQGNSA. The length of the CDR3 is 15 residues. CDR3 DNA sequence: TGTGCCAGCAGCTTAGCCTCCTTTGCTGGCTACGAGCAGTACTTC. The encoded protein is CASSLASFAGYEQYF.

This rearrangement joins TRBV9 to TRBJ2-5; D gene uncertain. V gave up 1 base and J gave up 1 base, with 17 bases separating them. The CDR3 runs 17 residues. Looked up from germline, CDR1 is SGDLS and CDR2 is YYNGEE. CDR3 loop: CASSVRAAPGPQETQYF. The CDR3 DNA is TGTGCCAGCAGCGTAAGGGCAGCGCCAGGACCCCAAGAGACCCAGTACTTC.

This clonotype was found a few times. The genes are TRBV11-1 and TRBJ2-3; possibly TRBD1 or TRBD2 for D (5 bases each). Germline V gene lookup returns CDR1 SGHAT and CDR2 FQDESV (reference sequence). The V end was cut by 4 bases, the J end by 5 bases, with 19 bases between. The CDR3 runs 16 residues. CDR3 sequence (DNA): TGTGCCAGCAGCTCAAAAAACCGGGACCTGAAAGATACGCAGTATTTT. The encoded protein is CASSSKNRDLKDTQYF.

The V call is TRBV20-1, the J call TRBJ1-1; D not resolved. The germline V gene encodes CDR1 DFQATT and CDR2 SNEGSKA (reference sequence). This CDR3 spans 11 amino acids. V lost 3 bases and J lost 10, with 12 bases in between. CDR3 sequence (DNA): TGCAGTGCTAGGGACTTGGGAGCAGCTTTCTTT. Encoded protein: CSARDLGAAFF.

As DNA, the CDR3 is TGTGCCAGCAGCTCCACAGGGGGAGGGCCGATAGCAGGCGAGCAGTACTTC. Its protein product is CASSSTGGGPIAGEQYF. The chain carries TRBV7-9 and TRBJ2-4, with D perhaps matching TRBD1 (8 bases). The closer fit of TRBJ2-7 to the DNA end suggests the J call may be wrong. CDR1 and CDR2 from the germline V gene are SEHNR and FQNEAQ (reference sequence). There are 17 residues in the CDR3.

V and J are TRBV20-1 and TRBJ1-1; TRBD1 matches at 7 bases. The CDR3 has 13 residues. The germline CDR1 and CDR2 sequences are DFQATT and SNEGSKA (reference sequence). V shed 5 bases and J 4 bases; nucleotides not matched to a gene: 7. CDR3 region: CSALRQGGTEAFF. Here the CDR3 DNA reads TGCAGTGCTCTCCGACAGGGTGGCACTGAAGCTTTCTTT.

CDR3 DNA sequence: TGCAGCGGGGCGAAGGGAGGCGGCTACACCTTC. Translating it yields CSGAKGGGYTF. The rearrangement uses TRBV29-1 and TRBJ1-2; D gene uncertain. CDR3 length: 11 amino acids. Germline V gene data show CDR1 as SQVTM and CDR2 as ANQGSEA. Between the trimmed V and J ends, which lost 7 bases and 8 bases, there was a span of 14 bases.

The chain links TRBV12-3 or TRBV12-4 to TRBJ1-2, with 7 bases lining up with TRBD1. Trimming cost V 6 bases and J 2 bases; bases outside gene matches: 3. CDR3 size: 13 residues. The CDR3 DNA is TGTGCCAGCAGACTGACAGGGAACTATGGCTACACCTTC. Translation: CASRLTGNYGYTF.

The J gene is TRBJ2-7, the V gene TRBV9; D may be TRBD2 (5 bases). Germline-derived CDR1 and CDR2 are SGDLS and YYNGEE. V was clipped by 6 bases and J by 4 bases, with 17 bases between them. The length of the CDR3 is 14 residues. CDR3 bases: TGTGCCAGCACCCCGAGCCTAGCAGAGTACGAGCAGTACTTC. As protein: CASTPSLAEYEQYF. The variable domain in full, with the rest retrieved from reference TRBV9 and TRBJ2-7, is DSGVTQTPKHLITATGQRVTLRCSPRSGDLSVYWYQQSLDQGLQFLIQYYNGEERAKGNILERFSAQQFPDLHSELNLSSLELGDSALYFCASTPSLAEYEQYFGPGTRLTVT.

The chain links TRBV9 to TRBJ2-4, with D possibly being TRBD1 (5 bases). V gave up 0 bases and J gave up 8 bases, with 15 bases separating them. Germline V CDR1 and CDR2: SGDLS, YYNGEE. This CDR3 has 15 residues. For the CDR3, the DNA is TGTGCCAGCAGCGTAGAACCTGGGGCCGGGTACATTCAGTACTTC. Protein sequence: CASSVEPGAGYIQYF.

This clonotype has more than one count but fewer than ten. Compared with germline, one end of the junction differs, possibly owing to a read error. J is TRBJ2-6 and V is TRBV6-6; D is undetermined. The CDR3 contains 14 residues. Germline CDR1 reads MNHNY; CDR2 reads SVGAGI (reference sequence). The CDR3 DNA is TGCGCCAGCGAGCTGGCCTCTGGGGCCAACGTCCTGACTTTC. It is translated as CASELASGANVLTF.

The genes are TRBV5-1 and TRBJ2-4, with unresolved D. V gave up 0 bases and J gave up 7 bases, with 14 bases separating them. CDR3 size: 15 residues. Germline assignment: CDR1 SGHRS and CDR2 YFSETQ. The CDR3 spells CASSLGGTQTNIQYF. CDR3 coding DNA: TGCGCCAGCAGCTTGGGAGGAACACAGACGAACATTCAGTACTTC.

V and J are TRBV28 and TRBJ2-7; 7 nucleotides agree with TRBD1. The CDR3 covers 14 residues. Germline CDR1 reads MDHEN; CDR2 reads SYDVKM. Trimming removed 6 bases from V and 2 bases from J; junction bases left unmatched: 7. The chain's CDR3 is CASRTPGTAYEQYF. The CDR3 DNA sequence: TGTGCCAGCAGAACTCCCGGGACAGCCTACGAGCAGTACTTC.

This sequence joins TRBV7-3 and TRBJ2-1; D is uncertain. CDR1 is SGHTA, CDR2 FQGTGA, per germline. V dropped 7 bases and J dropped 9 bases, with 7 bases sitting between them. This CDR3 is 10 amino acids long. CDR3 sequence (DNA): TGTGCCAGCATATTCGGTGAGCAGTTCTTC. Encoded protein: CASIFGEQFF.

The J gene is TRBJ2-1, the V gene TRBV4-3; D call uncertain. The CDR3 is made up of 14 amino acids. From germline, CDR1 is LGHNA and CDR2 YSLEER. Trimming pared 1 base from V and 5 bases from J, leaving 9 bases between. The CDR3 loop is CASSQGRADNEQFF. CDR3 nucleotide sequence: TGCGCCAGCAGCCAAGGTAGAGCAGACAATGAGCAGTTCTTC.

This chain links TRBV7-9 with TRBJ2-1; TRBD2 aligns across 9 bases. V dropped 11 bases and J dropped 15; count of bases not matched to a gene: 17. Germline V gene lookup returns CDR1 SEHNR and CDR2 FQNEAQ (reference sequence). CDR3 size: 13 residues. The CDR3, as DNA: TGTGCCTCCTCAATAGCGGGGGATACCAATTTGTTCTTC. It encodes CASSIAGDTNLFF.

The chain combines TRBV7-2 with TRBJ2-1, with D possibly matching TRBD1 (6 bases). The germline V gene has CDR1 SGHTA and CDR2 FQGNSA. The CDR3 is 15 residues long. Trimming shortened V by 5 bases and J by 5 bases, and 16 bases separated the two germline ends. Here the CDR3 reads CASSRTGTINNEQFF. The CDR3 DNA reads TGTGCCAGCAGCCGAACAGGGACAATTAACAATGAGCAGTTCTTC. The whole variable domain, remainder taken from reference TRBV7-2 and TRBJ2-1, is GAGVSQSPSNKVTEKGKDVELRCDPISGHTALYWYRQSLGQGLEFLIYFQGNSAPDKSGLPSDRFSAERTGGSVSTLTIQRTQQEDSAVYLCASSRTGTINNEQFFGPGTRLTVL.

The chain is built from TRBV5-1 and TRBJ2-3; D not resolved. Germline CDR1 reads SGHRS; CDR2 reads YFSETQ. CDR3 length: 14 residues. V was shortened by 3 bases and J by 3 bases, with 11 bases between the two germline ends. The CDR3 sequence is CASSWALVTDTQYF. Here the CDR3 DNA reads TGCGCCAGCAGCTGGGCGCTGGTGACAGATACGCAGTATTTT.

This chain joins TRBV6-2 or TRBV6-3 and TRBJ1-2; D is undetermined. The CDR3 loop spans 14 amino acids. The germline V gene encodes CDR1 MNHEY and CDR2 SVGEGT. Trimming pared 5 bases from V and 5 bases from J, leaving 15 bases between. The chain's CDR3 is CASSAGLKHYGYTF. In nucleotides, the CDR3 is TGTGCCAGCAGTGCTGGACTGAAACATTATGGCTACACCTTC.

This chain links TRBV20-1 with TRBJ1-5; unclear D gene. Between the trimmed V and J ends, which lost 3 bases and 9 bases, there was a span of 18 bases. CDR3 length equals 14 residues. Germline CDR1 reads DFQATT; CDR2 reads SNEGSKA (reference sequence). This CDR3 is CSASPQTGSGPQHF. The CDR3 DNA sequence: TGCAGTGCTAGTCCTCAAACCGGGTCTGGGCCCCAGCATTTT.

This clonotype came up a few times. The V and J genes are TRBV18 and TRBJ2-7; 7 bases are a match to TRBD2. This CDR3 contains 15 residues. V lost 0 bases and J lost 3; bases outside the gene matches: 5. Germline V gene sequence: CDR1 KGHSH, CDR2 LQKENI. CDR3 sequence: CASSPPASGFYEQYF. The CDR3, as DNA: TGTGCCAGCTCACCACCGGCTAGCGGATTCTACGAGCAGTACTTC.